Presented here are 19 T cell receptor beta chains from one specimen sequenced in a study of OX40 agonist ivuxolimab in advanced cancers. Only in-frame clones appear in the TCRdb table, and some are missing; sequencing was by immunoSEQ multiplex PCR. The data hold about 53,000 clones, with roughly 90% observed a single time. The sample was CD4+ or CD8+ T cells sorted from blood, taken in a trial of the OX40 agonist ivuxolimab. The receptors stem from an adult with an advanced solid tumor such as melanoma, head and neck, liver or kidney cancer.

To note about this clone: The junction shows a germline mismatch at one end, possibly a read error. The chain carries TRBV6-1 and TRBJ2-3; the D gene is possibly TRBD1 (5 bases). The CDR3 covers 12 residues. Germline loops: CDR1 MNHNS, CDR2 SASEGT. CDR3 coding DNA: TGTGCCAGCAGTGAGACCAGGGTGTACGCAGTATTT. Amino acids: CASSETRVYAVF.

CDR3 in amino acids: CASSLGQGFYEQYF. The CDR3 DNA reads TGTGCCAGCAGTCTAGGACAGGGTTTCTACGAGCAGTACTTC. V is TRBV6-6 and J is TRBJ2-7, with 8 nucleotides matching TRBD1. This CDR3 spans 14 amino acids. V shed 5 bases, J shed 3 bases, and the junction held 6 bases outside the gene matches. Germline V gives CDR1 MNHNY, CDR2 SVGAGI (reference sequence).

The chain carries TRBV18 and TRBJ2-3, with 12 bases fitting TRBD2. The CDR3 length is 19 residues. Per the germline V gene, CDR1 is KGHSH and CDR2 is LQKENI. V dropped 0 bases and J dropped 0; count of bases not matched to a gene: 7. The CDR3: CASSPPGLAGGPSTDTQYF. The CDR3 DNA sequence: TGTGCCAGCTCACCACCGGGGCTAGCGGGGGGGCCGAGCACAGATACGCAGTATTTT.

The chain is built from TRBV5-1 and TRBJ1-5; D remains ambiguous. V was cut by 0 bases and J by 0 bases, with 7 bases left in between. The CDR3 extends over 15 amino acids. CDR1 is SGHRS, CDR2 YFSETQ, per germline. The CDR3, as DNA: TGCGCCAGCAGCTTGGGGCAGTCTAGCAATCAGCCCCAGCATTTT. Encoded protein: CASSLGQSSNQPQHF. Based on the CDR3 plus reference TRBV5-1 and TRBJ1-5, the full variable domain is KAGVTQTPRYLIKTRGQQVTLSCSPISGHRSVSWYQQTPGQGLQFLFEYFSETQRNKGNFPGRFSGRQFSNSRSEMNVSTLELGDSALYLCASSLGQSSNQPQHFGDGTRLSIL.

CDR3 region: CASSQGPGAKNIQYF. CDR3 DNA sequence: TGCGCCAGCAGCCAGGGACCCGGAGCCAAAAACATTCAGTACTTC. The chain employs TRBV5-1 and TRBJ2-4; D is perhaps TRBD1 or TRBD2 (5 bases each). Trimming stripped 4 bases from V and 0 bases from J, with 11 bases between. The CDR3 covers 15 residues. Germline V gives CDR1 SGHRS, CDR2 YFSETQ.

V gene TRBV19 combines with J gene TRBJ1-3; D ambiguous. V lost 8 bases and J 4 bases, leaving 9 bases between the germline ends. CDR1 LNHDA and CDR2 SQIVND come from the germline V gene (reference sequence). The CDR3 has 12 amino acids. CDR3: CASLSPGNTIYF. CDR3 DNA: TGTGCCAGTCTCTCGCCGGGAAACACCATATATTTT.

The chain employs TRBV28 and TRBJ1-5; maybe TRBD1 (5 bases). CDR1 and CDR2 (germline): MDHEN, SYDVKM. V was pared by 5 bases and J by 2 bases, with 13 bases between. The CDR3 covers 15 residues. The CDR3 here is CASSPPQGGNQPQHF. The CDR3 DNA follows: TGTGCCAGCAGTCCCCCCCAGGGAGGCAATCAGCCCCAGCATTTT. Variable domain in full (rest from reference TRBV28 and TRBJ1-5): DVKVTQSSRYLVKRTGEKVFLECVQDMDHENMFWYRQDPGLGLRLIYFSYDVKMKEKGDIPEGYSVSREKKERFSLILESASTNQTSMYLCASSPPQGGNQPQHFGDGTRLSIL.

The chain links TRBV5-1 to TRBJ2-5; 7 bases match TRBD1. This CDR3 spans 16 amino acids. Germline-derived CDR1 and CDR2 are SGHRS and YFSETQ. Losses at the gene ends were 2 bases for V and 5 bases for J; bases not matched to a gene: 12. The CDR3 DNA sequence: TGCGCCAGCAGCTTATCACCACGACAGGGCCCGGAGACCCAGTACTTC. Its translation is CASSLSPRQGPETQYF.

The chain employs TRBV6-5 and TRBJ1-2, with D possibly TRBD1 on 5 matching bases. Trimming took 7 bases from V and 6 from J, leaving 15 bases between them. Germline loops: CDR1 MNHEY, CDR2 SVGAGI. CDR3 length: 13 residues. The CDR3 bases are TGTGCCAGCACCCCGGGGGTGAGTCATGGCTACACCTTC. This gives the protein CASTPGVSHGYTF.

This chain uses TRBV11-3 with TRBJ2-3; D is perhaps TRBD1 (5 bases). Germline CDR1 reads SGHNT; CDR2 reads YENEEA. The CDR3 loop spans 12 amino acids. Trimming cost V 3 bases and J 5 bases, with 6 bases left between them. This chain's CDR3 is CASSLGQDTQYF. The CDR3 nucleotides read TGTGCCAGCAGCTTGGGGCAAGATACGCAGTATTTT.

The chain uses TRBV6-6 and TRBJ2-1, with TRBD2 matching 12 bases. Germline trimming cut 4 bases from V and 5 bases from J; bases unmatched to any gene: 3. The CDR3 runs to 15 residues. Germline V gene lookup returns CDR1 MNHNY and CDR2 SVGAGI (reference sequence). As DNA, the CDR3 is TGTGCCAGCAGTTGGCCTAGCGGGGGGGACAATGAGCAGTTCTTC. Translating gives CASSWPSGGDNEQFF.

The rearrangement joins TRBV2 to TRBJ1-5, with 8 nucleotides matching TRBD1. Germline lookup yields CDR1 SNHLY and CDR2 FYNNEI. The V segment lost 2 bases and the J segment 2 bases; nucleotides outside the gene matches: 8. The CDR3 is 17 amino acids. CDR3 in amino acids: CASSERQGHYGNQPQHF. The CDR3 bases are TGTGCCAGCAGTGAAAGACAGGGGCACTATGGCAATCAGCCCCAGCATTTT. Full variable domain (outside the CDR3, taken from reference TRBV2 and TRBJ1-5): EPEVTQTPSHQVTQMGQEVILRCVPISNHLYFYWYRQILGQKVEFLVSFYNNEISEKSEIFDDQFSVERPDGSNFTLKIRSTKLEDSAMYFCASSERQGHYGNQPQHFGDGTRLSIL.

The chain recombines TRBV27 with TRBJ1-2, with D hard to call. Trimming took off 5 bases at V and 4 bases at J, with 17 bases between the two ends. This CDR3 has 15 residues. CDR1 MNHEY and CDR2 SMNVEV come from the germline V gene (reference sequence). The CDR3 loop is CASSIAFLGGYGYTF. The CDR3 nucleotides read TGTGCCAGCAGTATCGCGTTTTTAGGAGGCTATGGCTACACCTTC.

This clone was found a few times. The V gene is TRBV6-6, the J gene TRBJ1-6, with a weak D call TRBD1 (5 bases). The CDR3 has 15 residues. Deletions cut 7 bases from V and 5 bases from J, with 15 bases between. Germline CDR1 reads MNHNY; CDR2 reads SVGAGI (reference sequence). CDR3: CASNPRAGDNSPLHF. In DNA form, the CDR3 reads TGTGCCAGCAATCCCAGGGCCGGGGATAATTCACCCCTCCACTTT.

The V call is TRBV5-8, the J call TRBJ1-6; no firm D call. CDR3 length equals 14 residues. The V and J ends lost 7 bases and 2 bases respectively, with 10 bases between them. The germline V gene has CDR1 SGHTS and CDR2 YDEGEE. The CDR3 protein is CASRGGTYNSPLHF. The CDR3 DNA reads as TGTGCCAGCCGGGGAGGAACCTATAATTCACCCCTCCACTTT. The variable domain in full, completed from reference TRBV5-8 and TRBJ1-6, reads EAGVTQSPTHLIKTRGQQATLRCSPISGHTSVYWYQQALGLGLQFLLWYDEGEERNRGNFPPRFSGRQFPNYSSELNVNALELEDSALYLCASRGGTYNSPLHFGNGTRLTVT.

This sequence joins TRBV28 and TRBJ1-5; 7 nucleotides match TRBD1. Germline loops: CDR1 MDHEN, CDR2 SYDVKM. V trimming: 7 bases; J trimming: 7 bases; junction bases outside the gene matches: 10. The CDR3 covers 14 residues. CDR3 DNA: TGTGCCAGCAAGAGTCACAGGGGAGGCCAGCCCCAGCATTTT. It specifies CASKSHRGGQPQHF.

The chain is built from TRBV28 and TRBJ1-5, with D unresolved. This CDR3 region has 15 residues. The V and J ends lost 6 bases and 1 base respectively, with 13 bases between them. The germline V gene has CDR1 MDHEN and CDR2 SYDVKM. This chain's CDR3 is CASRVPGLSNQPQHF. In nucleotides, the CDR3 is TGTGCCAGCAGGGTTCCGGGGTTGAGCAATCAGCCCCAGCATTTT.

The chain links TRBV5-1 to TRBJ2-2; 7 nucleotides align to TRBD1. The ends lost 5 bases at V and 7 bases at J; junction bases unmatched: 11. This CDR3 spans 15 amino acids. Germline CDR1 reads SGHRS; CDR2 reads YFSETQ. In DNA form, the CDR3 reads TGCGCCAGCAGAGAGGGGGCGCAATTCGTCGGGGAGCTGTTTTTT. It yields the protein CASREGAQFVGELFF.

This chain uses TRBV15 with TRBJ1-1, with a weak D call TRBD1 (5 bases). The CDR3 consists of 15 residues. V was clipped by 1 base and J by 1 base, with 10 bases between them. From germline, CDR1 is LNHNV and CDR2 YYDKDF (reference sequence). The CDR3 protein is CATSRVGTGNTEAFF. The CDR3 DNA is TGTGCCACCAGCAGAGTAGGGACGGGGAACACTGAAGCTTTCTTT.